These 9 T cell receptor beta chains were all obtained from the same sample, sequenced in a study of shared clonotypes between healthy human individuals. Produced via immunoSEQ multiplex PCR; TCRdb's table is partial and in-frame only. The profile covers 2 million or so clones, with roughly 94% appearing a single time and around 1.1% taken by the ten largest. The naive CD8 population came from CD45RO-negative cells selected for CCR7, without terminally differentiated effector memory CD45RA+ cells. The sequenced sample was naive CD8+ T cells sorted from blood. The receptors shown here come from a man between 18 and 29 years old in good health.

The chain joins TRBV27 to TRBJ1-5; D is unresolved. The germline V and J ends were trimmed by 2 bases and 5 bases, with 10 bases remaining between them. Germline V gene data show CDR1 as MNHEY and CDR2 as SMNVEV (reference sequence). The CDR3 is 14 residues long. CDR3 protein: CASSLGSTYQPQHF. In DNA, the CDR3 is TGTGCCAGCAGTTTAGGGTCCACTTATCAGCCCCAGCATTTT.

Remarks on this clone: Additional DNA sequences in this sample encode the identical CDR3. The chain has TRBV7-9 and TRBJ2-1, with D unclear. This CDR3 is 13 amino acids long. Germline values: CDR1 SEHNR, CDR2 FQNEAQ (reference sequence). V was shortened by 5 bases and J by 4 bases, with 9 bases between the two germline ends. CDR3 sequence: CASSPGPYNEQFF. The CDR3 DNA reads TGTGCCAGCAGCCCTGGACCGTACAATGAGCAGTTCTTC.

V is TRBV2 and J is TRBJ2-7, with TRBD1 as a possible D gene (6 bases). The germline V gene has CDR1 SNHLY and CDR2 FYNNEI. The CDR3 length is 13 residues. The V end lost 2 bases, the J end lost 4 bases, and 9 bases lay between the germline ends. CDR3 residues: CASSERDIYEQYF. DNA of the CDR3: TGTGCCAGCAGTGAAAGGGACATTTACGAGCAGTACTTC.

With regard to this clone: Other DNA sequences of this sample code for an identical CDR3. The CDR3 region has the DNA TGTGCCAGCAGCTCCGAGGGTTACGAGCAGTACTTC. Its protein is CASSSEGYEQYF. The chain has TRBV5-4 and TRBJ2-7, with D possibly TRBD2 on 5 matching bases. The V gene lost 3 bases and the J gene lost 4 bases, with 8 bases spanning the gap. Germline CDR1 reads SGHNT; CDR2 reads YYREEE (reference sequence). The CDR3 runs to 12 residues.

The chain's CDR3 is CASSLPSSGSNNEQFF. The CDR3 region has the DNA TGTGCCAGCAGCTTACCCTCGAGCGGGAGTAACAATGAGCAGTTCTTC. The rearrangement links TRBV7-9 to TRBJ2-1; 8 bases line up with TRBD2. V lost 2 bases to trimming and J lost 5 bases; unmatched junction nucleotides: 8. The CDR3 is made up of 16 amino acids. Germline V gene lookup returns CDR1 SEHNR and CDR2 FQNEAQ (reference sequence).

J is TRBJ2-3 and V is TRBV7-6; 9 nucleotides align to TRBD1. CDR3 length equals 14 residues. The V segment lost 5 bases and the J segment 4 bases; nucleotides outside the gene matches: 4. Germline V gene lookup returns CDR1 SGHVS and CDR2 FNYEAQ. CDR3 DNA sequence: TGTGCCAGCAGCCGGACAGGGGTGGCAGATACGCAGTATTTT. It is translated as CASSRTGVADTQYF.

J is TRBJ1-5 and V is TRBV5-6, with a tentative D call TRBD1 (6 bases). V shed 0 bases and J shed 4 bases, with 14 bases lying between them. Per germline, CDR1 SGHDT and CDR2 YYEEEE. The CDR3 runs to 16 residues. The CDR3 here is CASSLGTGWGNQPQHF. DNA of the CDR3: TGTGCCAGCAGCTTGGGAACAGGGTGGGGGAATCAGCCCCAGCATTTT.

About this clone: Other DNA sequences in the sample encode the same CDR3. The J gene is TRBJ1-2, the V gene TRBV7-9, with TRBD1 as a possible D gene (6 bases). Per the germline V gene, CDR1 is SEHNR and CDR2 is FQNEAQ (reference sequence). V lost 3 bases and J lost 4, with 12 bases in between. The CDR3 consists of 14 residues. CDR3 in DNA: TGTGCCAGCAGCTTCGGGGGCGCGAGCTATGGCTACACCTTC. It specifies CASSFGGASYGYTF.

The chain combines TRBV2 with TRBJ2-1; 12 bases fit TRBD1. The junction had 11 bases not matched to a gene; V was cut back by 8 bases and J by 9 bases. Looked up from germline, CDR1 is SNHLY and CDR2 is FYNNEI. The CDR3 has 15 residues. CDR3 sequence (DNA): TGTGCCAGCGGAAGGGACAGGGGGCCCTACGGTGAGCAGTTCTTC. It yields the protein CASGRDRGPYGEQFF.